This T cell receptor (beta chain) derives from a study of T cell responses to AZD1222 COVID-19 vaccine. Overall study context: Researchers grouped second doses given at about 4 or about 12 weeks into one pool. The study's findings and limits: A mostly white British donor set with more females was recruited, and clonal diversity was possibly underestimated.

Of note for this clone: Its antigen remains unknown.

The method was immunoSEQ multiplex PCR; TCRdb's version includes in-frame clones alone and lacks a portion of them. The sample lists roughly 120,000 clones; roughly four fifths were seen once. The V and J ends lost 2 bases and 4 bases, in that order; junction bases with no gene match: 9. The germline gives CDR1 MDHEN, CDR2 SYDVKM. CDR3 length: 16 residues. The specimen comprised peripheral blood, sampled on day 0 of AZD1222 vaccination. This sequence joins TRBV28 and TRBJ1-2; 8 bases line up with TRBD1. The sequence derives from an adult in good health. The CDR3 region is CASSLRGQGNGYGYTF. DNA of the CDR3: TGTGCCAGCAGTTTACGAGGACAGGGTAATGGCTATGGCTACACCTTC.